One and the same sample provided the 21 T cell receptor beta chains below, sequenced in a study of technical replicates of blood from a few donors. Here immunoSEQ multiplex PCR was the method, and the copy in TCRdb shows in-frame clones only, minus some. The sample holds about 44,000 clones; about 96% are singletons and the top ten take 0.35% to 0.4%. The sample comprised T cells isolated from PBMCs. These receptors were taken from a human donor in good health.

J is TRBJ2-7 and V is TRBV11-2; perhaps TRBD2 as D (5 bases). From germline, CDR1 is SGHAT and CDR2 FQNNGV. The CDR3 totals 16 residues. V lost 5 bases and J lost 2, with 19 bases in between. The CDR3 DNA reads TGTGCCAGCAGCGAGCTCGTTAGGGAGTTCACCTACGAGCAGTACTTC. Its translation: CASSELVREFTYEQYF. The variable domain in full, with the rest retrieved from reference TRBV11-2 and TRBJ2-7, is EAGVAQSPRYKIIEKRQSVAFWCNPISGHATLYWYQQILGQGPKLLIQFQNNGVVDDSQLPKDRFSAERLKGVDSTLKIQPAKLEDSAVYLCASSELVREFTYEQYFGPGTRLTVT.

The genes are TRBV10-3 and TRBJ2-7, with TRBD2 matching over 13 bases. Germline V gene sequence: CDR1 ENHRY, CDR2 SYGVKD. There are 15 residues in the CDR3. V shed 6 bases and J 2 bases; nucleotides not matched to a gene: 4. CDR3 loop: CAIRGTSGATYEQYF. The CDR3 DNA reads as TGTGCCATCAGGGGGACTAGCGGGGCTACCTACGAGCAGTACTTC.

V gene TRBV7-9 combines with J gene TRBJ2-7, with a tentative D call TRBD2 (6 bases). CDR1 and CDR2 (germline): SEHNR, FQNEAQ (reference sequence). Trimming removed 5 bases from V and 0 bases from J, with 17 bases in between. The CDR3 consists of 16 residues. CDR3 protein: CASSLRDFRNSYEQYF. The CDR3 nucleotides read TGTGCCAGCAGCCTGCGGGACTTTAGAAACTCCTACGAGCAGTACTTC.

The chain links TRBV6-1 to TRBJ1-5; D is uncertain. The CDR3 runs 14 residues. The V end was cut by 2 bases, the J end by 4 bases, with 9 bases between. Germline V lookup: CDR1 MNHNS, CDR2 SASEGT. DNA of the CDR3: TGTGCCAGCAGTGAATTAGGGAGTAATCAGCCCCAGCATTTT. Its translation: CASSELGSNQPQHF.

The rearrangement links TRBV5-1 to TRBJ2-7; D is possibly TRBD2 (6 bases). Trimming pared 4 bases from V and 9 bases from J, leaving 14 bases between. CDR3 length: 12 amino acids. CDR1 and CDR2 (germline): SGHRS, YFSETQ. CDR3 sequence: CASSAPGDGQYF. In nucleotides, the CDR3 is TGCGCCAGCAGCGCCCCGGGAGACGGGCAGTACTTC.

CDR3 sequence reads: CATWGRAYYGYTF. As DNA, the CDR3 is TGTGCCACCTGGGGCCGGGCGTACTATGGCTACACCTTC. The chain couples TRBV28 to TRBJ1-2; D may be TRBD1 (5 bases). The CDR3 is 13 residues long. The germline V gene encodes CDR1 MDHEN and CDR2 SYDVKM. V lost 10 bases and J 3 bases, leaving 15 bases between the germline ends.

The chain joins TRBV7-8 to TRBJ2-5; tentatively, D is TRBD2 (6 bases). Germline CDR1 SGHVS, CDR2 FQNEAQ. This CDR3 is built from 13 residues. The V gene lost 3 bases and the J gene lost 3 bases, with 8 bases spanning the gap. CDR3 amino acids: CASSLDYEETQYF. CDR3 DNA sequence: TGTGCCAGCAGCTTGGACTACGAAGAGACCCAGTACTTC. Filled out from reference TRBV7-8 and TRBJ2-5, the complete variable domain reads GAGVSQSPRYKVAKRGQDVALRCDPISGHVSLFWYQQALGQGPEFLTYFQNEAQLDKSGLPSDRFFAERPEGSVSTLKIQRTQQEDSAVYLCASSLDYEETQYFGPGTRLLVL.

This chain connects TRBV5-1 to TRBJ2-7; the D gene is possibly TRBD2 (5 bases). Germline lookup yields CDR1 SGHRS and CDR2 YFSETQ. The CDR3 extends over 16 amino acids. Trimming took off 0 bases at V and 1 base at J, with 14 bases between the two ends. The CDR3: CASSLVVEDFSYEQYF. The CDR3 nucleotides read TGCGCCAGCAGCTTGGTCGTAGAGGACTTTTCCTACGAGCAGTACTTC.

This chain links TRBV14 with TRBJ1-2; D not certain. Germline assignment: CDR1 SGHDN and CDR2 FVKESK. The CDR3 length is 14 residues. Trimming shortened V by 1 base and J by 4 bases, and 10 bases separated the two germline ends. As DNA, the CDR3 is TGTGCCAGCAGCCAAGTGACCGGAGGCTATGGCTACACCTTC. Translation gives CASSQVTGGYGYTF.

This chain links TRBV15 with TRBJ1-1; D is unresolved. Trimming removed 0 bases at V and 2 bases at J, with 16 bases between. Per the germline V gene, CDR1 is LNHNV and CDR2 is YYDKDF (reference sequence). This CDR3 contains 17 residues. CDR3 nucleotides: TGTGCCACCAGCAGAGATAAAGCGTCTATCGTTAACACTGAAGCTTTCTTT. This encodes CATSRDKASIVNTEAFF.

CDR3 protein: CASSLERLDRGSEEQYF. The CDR3 DNA reads TGTGCCAGCAGCTTGGAAAGGCTGGACAGGGGGTCCGAGGAGCAGTACTTC. This sequence joins TRBV5-4 and TRBJ2-7, with 10 bases lining up with TRBD1. The CDR3 has 17 amino acids. Germline V lookup: CDR1 SGHNT, CDR2 YYREEE (reference sequence). V trimming: 0 bases; J trimming: 7 bases; junction bases outside the gene matches: 13.

The chain is built from TRBV15 and TRBJ2-4; D might be TRBD1 (5 bases). Germline CDR1 LNHNV, CDR2 YYDKDF (reference sequence). V was shortened by 1 base and J by 2 bases, with 9 bases between the two germline ends. The CDR3 loop spans 15 amino acids. CDR3 in amino acids: CATSRAGFTKNIQYF. The DNA for the CDR3 is TGTGCCACCAGCAGAGCAGGGTTTACCAAAAACATTCAGTACTTC.

The chain combines TRBV6-5 with TRBJ2-1; 13 bases match TRBD2. This CDR3 is built from 15 residues. J was trimmed by 2 bases and V by 10 bases; bases with no gene match: 5. The germline V gene encodes CDR1 MNHEY and CDR2 SVGAGI. This chain's CDR3 is CATRTSGSPYNEQFF. The CDR3 DNA sequence: TGTGCCACGAGGACTAGCGGGAGCCCCTACAATGAGCAGTTCTTC.

V and J are TRBV11-2 and TRBJ1-1; no definite D call. Germline lookup yields CDR1 SGHAT and CDR2 FQNNGV. CDR3 size: 15 residues. The ends were cut back, 9 bases at V and 3 bases at J, with 20 bases in the middle. CDR3 residues: CASRPTTTRYTEAFF. The CDR3 region has the DNA TGTGCCAGTCGCCCCACCACTACACGGTACACTGAAGCTTTCTTT.

The V and J genes are TRBV6-5 and TRBJ1-2; 7 nucleotides agree with TRBD1. The CDR3 totals 12 residues. CDR1 is MNHEY, CDR2 SVGAGI, per germline. Trimming took 2 bases from V and 11 from J; bases not matched to a gene: 5. DNA of the CDR3: TGTGCCAGCAGTTACCTACAGGGGCAATACACCTTC. It is translated as CASSYLQGQYTF.

The gene calls are TRBV28 and TRBJ2-5; D not resolved. This CDR3 region has 13 residues. Germline-derived CDR1 and CDR2 are MDHEN and SYDVKM. V lost 6 bases and J lost 2, with 10 bases in between. CDR3 residues: CASRETAQETQYF. The DNA for the CDR3 is TGTGCCAGCAGGGAGACCGCTCAAGAGACCCAGTACTTC.

This CDR3 reads CASSSLAGGRHRYF. DNA for the CDR3: TGTGCCAGCAGTTCACTAGCGGGAGGGCGCCACAGGTACTTC. J is TRBJ2-7 and V is TRBV28; 13 bases line up with TRBD2. This CDR3 has 14 residues. The ends lost 4 bases at V and 12 bases at J; junction bases unmatched: 9. The germline gives CDR1 MDHEN, CDR2 SYDVKM.

The chain combines TRBV7-8 with TRBJ1-3, with D unclear. The CDR3 spans 13 residues. V was shortened by 3 bases and J by 4 bases, with 7 bases between the two germline ends. Per germline, CDR1 SGHVS and CDR2 FQNEAQ. CDR3 protein: CASSFEVGNTIYF. The DNA for the CDR3 is TGTGCCAGCAGCTTCGAGGTCGGAAACACCATATATTTT. The full variable domain, its missing parts supplied by reference TRBV7-8 and TRBJ1-3, is GAGVSQSPRYKVAKRGQDVALRCDPISGHVSLFWYQQALGQGPEFLTYFQNEAQLDKSGLPSDRFFAERPEGSVSTLKIQRTQQEDSAVYLCASSFEVGNTIYFGEGSWLTVV.

This chain uses TRBV30 with TRBJ2-1; 11 bases are shared with TRBD2. CDR1 is GTSNPN, CDR2 SVGIG, per germline (reference sequence). The junction had 11 bases not matched to a gene; V was cut back by 7 bases and J by 0 bases. The CDR3 is 17 amino acids. CDR3 amino acids: CASGLAVSFSSYNEQFF. Written as DNA, the CDR3 is TGTGCCTCGGGACTAGCGGTTTCGTTTAGCTCCTACAATGAGCAGTTCTTC.

The chain is built from TRBV4-1 and TRBJ2-1; possibly TRBD2 for D (6 bases). With 5 bases removed from V and 0 bases from J, the gap between germline ends came to 8 bases. This CDR3 is built from 14 residues. Germline V gene data show CDR1 as MGHRA and CDR2 as YSYEKL. The DNA for the CDR3 is TGCGCCAGCAGCTTCGGGAGCTCCTACAATGAGCAGTTCTTC. It specifies CASSFGSSYNEQFF.

The rearrangement links TRBV19 to TRBJ2-7; TRBD2 matches at 14 bases. CDR1 is LNHDA and CDR2 is SQIVND in the germline V gene (reference sequence). CDR3 length: 14 amino acids. Trimming removed 3 bases from V and 5 bases from J; junction bases left unmatched: 0. The CDR3, as DNA: TGTGCCAGTAGTATGGGACTAGCGGGAGACGAGCAGTACTTC. It specifies CASSMGLAGDEQYF.